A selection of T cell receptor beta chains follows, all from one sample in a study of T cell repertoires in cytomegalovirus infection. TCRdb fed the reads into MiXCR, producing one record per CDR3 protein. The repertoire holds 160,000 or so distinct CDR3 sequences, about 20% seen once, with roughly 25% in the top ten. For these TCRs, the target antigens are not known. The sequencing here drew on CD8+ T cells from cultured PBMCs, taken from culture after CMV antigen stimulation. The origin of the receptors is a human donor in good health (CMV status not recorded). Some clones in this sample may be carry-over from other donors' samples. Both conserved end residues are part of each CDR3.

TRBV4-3	CASSQGASGGVYEQYF
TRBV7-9	CASSSALAGELFF
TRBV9	CASSVGQMNTEAFF
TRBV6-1	CASSEARDNYGYTF
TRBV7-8	CASSLNPSPGGGELFF
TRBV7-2	CASSLDRGRHTEAFF
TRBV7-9	CASSPPRFAPTQGGTEAFF
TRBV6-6	CASSYWLEQYF
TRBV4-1	CASSQDSTPTNEKLFF
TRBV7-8	CASSLAEGGLGETQYF
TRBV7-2	CASSPDISYEQYF
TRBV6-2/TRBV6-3	CATSVSGSNQPQHF
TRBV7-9	CASSLARGLDEAFF
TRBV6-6	CASSYRDRAEQFF
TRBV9	CASSAEGYKNIQYF
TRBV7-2	CASSRVTGTTNEKLFF
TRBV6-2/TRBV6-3	CASSYSGDSNQPQHF
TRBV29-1	CSVDSGTGLPEAFF
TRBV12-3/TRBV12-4	CASILDSYGYTF
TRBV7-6	CASSDRTDEQYF
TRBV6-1	CASSLEVTLNTEAFF